A single sample is the source of the 32 T cell receptor beta chains below, sequenced in a study of cytotoxic CD8 clonotypes in ibrutinib-treated CLL. Some clones are missing from TCRdb's copy, which holds only in-frame ones; the method was immunoSEQ multiplex PCR. The sample consists of around 200,000 clones, approximately 70% of them appearing once. The input for sequencing was PBMCs, taken after 12 months of ibrutinib treatment. The receptors were gathered from a human donor with chronic lymphocytic leukemia.

This chain joins TRBV9 and TRBJ1-6; 7 bases align to TRBD1. V lost 3 bases to trimming and J lost 7 bases; unmatched junction nucleotides: 4. The CDR3 is 14 amino acids. Germline lookup yields CDR1 SGDLS and CDR2 YYNGEE. The CDR3 sequence is CASSAGQRNSPLHF. CDR3 bases: TGTGCCAGCAGCGCGGGACAGAGGAATTCACCCCTCCACTTT.

The chain employs TRBV29-1 and TRBJ2-6; 11 bases are shared with TRBD1. Germline V gives CDR1 SQVTM, CDR2 ANQGSEA. The V segment lost 4 bases and the J segment 12 bases; nucleotides outside the gene matches: 2. The CDR3 runs 12 residues. CDR3 residues: CSVAGQGGVLTF. The CDR3 DNA reads TGCAGCGTTGCGGGACAGGGGGGCGTCCTGACTTTC.

The rearrangement joins TRBV9 to TRBJ2-2, with 15 bases that match TRBD2. This CDR3 is built from 20 residues. V was pared by 4 bases and J by 4 bases, with 14 bases of the junction left unmatched. Germline CDR1 is SGDLS and CDR2 is YYNGEE. This CDR3 reads CASSSSAGLAGGYLTGELFF. CDR3 nucleotides: TGTGCCAGCAGCTCCTCGGCGGGACTAGCGGGAGGTTACCTCACCGGGGAGCTGTTTTTT.

There are a few counts of this clone. The chain is built from TRBV7-9 and TRBJ2-1; 10 bases match TRBD2. CDR1 is SEHNR, CDR2 FQNEAQ, per germline (reference sequence). The V gene end was trimmed by 4 bases and the J gene end by 0 bases; junction bases not matched to a gene: 12. The CDR3 totals 19 residues. The CDR3 loop is CASSWTGLAGEYSYNEQFF. DNA of the CDR3: TGTGCCAGCAGCTGGACGGGGCTAGCGGGAGAGTACTCCTACAATGAGCAGTTCTTC.

The chain is built from TRBV15 and TRBJ1-4, with D maybe TRBD1 (5 bases). Looked up from germline, CDR1 is LNHNV and CDR2 is YYDKDF (reference sequence). This CDR3 comprises 13 residues. V lost 1 base and J lost 15, with 15 bases in between. The CDR3 nucleotides are TGTGCCACCAGCAGAGTCCAGGGCTTTGTAGTGTTTTTT. Encoded protein: CATSRVQGFVVFF.

The rearrangement joins TRBV6-5 to TRBJ1-3, with no clear D. CDR1 is MNHEY and CDR2 is SVGAGI in the germline V gene. This CDR3 contains 16 residues. V lost 2 bases to trimming and J lost 0 bases, with 11 bases between them. This chain's CDR3 is CASSYANRRSGNTIYF. CDR3 bases: TGTGCCAGCAGTTACGCTAACCGTCGCTCTGGAAACACCATATATTTT.

Worth noting for this clone: Other DNA sequences in this specimen translate into the identical CDR3. The chain links TRBV25-1 to TRBJ1-1; D is undetermined. CDR1 and CDR2 (germline): MGHDK, SYGVNS. The CDR3 covers 12 residues. The V end lost 6 bases, the J end lost 1 base, and 6 bases lay between the germline ends. CDR3 sequence (DNA): TGTGCCAGCAGGCTGGGGAACACTGAAGCTTTCTTT. It yields the protein CASRLGNTEAFF.

The chain uses TRBV7-9 and TRBJ1-2, with 9 bases fitting TRBD1. CDR3 length: 12 residues. The junction had 3 bases not matched to a gene; V was cut back by 9 bases and J by 4 bases. Looked up from germline, CDR1 is SEHNR and CDR2 is FQNEAQ (reference sequence). In DNA form, the CDR3 reads TGTGCCAGTACAGGGGGCAGCTATGGCTACACCTTC. It translates to CASTGGSYGYTF. The full variable domain, rest sourced from reference TRBV7-9 and TRBJ1-2, is DTGVSQNPRHKITKRGQNVTFRCDPISEHNRLYWYRQTLGQGPEFLTYFQNEAQLEKSRLLSDRFSAERPKGSFSTLEIQRTEQGDSAMYLCASTGGSYGYTFGSGTRLTVV.

This clone was observed a few times. J is TRBJ2-1 and V is TRBV4-1; 8 bases fit TRBD2. There are 15 residues in the CDR3. The J segment lost 9 bases and the V segment lost 0 bases, leaving 7 bases of the junction unmatched. Germline CDR1 and CDR2: MGHRA and YSYEKL. CDR3 DNA sequence: TGCGCCAGCAGCCAAGATGGAAGCGGGAGCGGTGAGCAGTTCTTC. Translation gives CASSQDGSGSGEQFF.

The chain combines TRBV11-2 with TRBJ2-5; 9 positions match TRBD1. The CDR3 is 15 amino acids. V shed 4 bases and J 2 bases; nucleotides not matched to a gene: 5. In germline, CDR1 is SGHAT, CDR2 FQNNGV. CDR3 nucleotides: TGTGCCAGCAGCTACCTGACAGGGGGACAAGAGACCCAGTACTTC. Translating gives CASSYLTGGQETQYF.

The rearrangement uses TRBV6-4 and TRBJ1-2, with D tentatively TRBD1 (6 bases). CDR1 is MRHNA, CDR2 SNTAGT, per germline. This CDR3 spans 13 amino acids. V was clipped by 6 bases and J by 8 bases, with 16 bases between them. The CDR3: CASSRSGALGYTF. The CDR3 DNA is TGTGCCAGCAGCCGTTCAGGGGCCCTCGGCTACACCTTC.

The chain uses TRBV9 and TRBJ2-1; D is tentatively TRBD1 or TRBD2 (5 bases each). V lost 3 bases and J 3 bases, leaving 13 bases between the germline ends. The CDR3 runs to 15 residues. CDR1 and CDR2 from the germline V gene are SGDLS and YYNGEE. The chain's CDR3 is CASSARERGYNEQFF. The CDR3 nucleotides read TGTGCCAGCAGCGCCCGTGAGAGGGGCTACAATGAGCAGTTCTTC.

The chain employs TRBV11-2 and TRBJ2-3; 12 positions match TRBD2. Unmatched junction bases numbered 7, after V lost 7 bases and J lost 2 bases. The CDR3 sequence is 16 residues long. In germline, CDR1 is SGHAT, CDR2 FQNNGV. The CDR3: CASTIGLAGITDTQYF. CDR3 DNA sequence: TGTGCCAGCACCATAGGACTAGCGGGGATCACAGATACGCAGTATTTT.

The V gene is TRBV5-4, the J gene TRBJ1-2; D may be TRBD1 (5 bases). Germline V CDR1 and CDR2: SGHNT, YYREEE (reference sequence). V lost 7 bases to trimming and J lost 2 bases, with 15 bases between them. The CDR3 contains 14 residues. Here the CDR3 reads CASSRAWENYGYTF. The CDR3 DNA follows: TGTGCCAGCTCCAGGGCATGGGAGAACTATGGCTACACCTTC.

V gene TRBV20-1 combines with J gene TRBJ1-1; D gene uncertain. Per germline, CDR1 DFQATT and CDR2 SNEGSKA (reference sequence). This CDR3 is 11 amino acids long. The V end was cut by 5 bases, the J end by 1 base, with 5 bases between. CDR3 DNA sequence: TGCAGTGCTTCCCAGAACACTGAAGCTTTCTTT. Translated: CSASQNTEAFF.

In nucleotides, the CDR3 is TGCGCCAGCAGCTTCCAGGGGGCCTACAATGAGCAGTTCTTC. It codes for CASSFQGAYNEQFF. The rearrangement links TRBV5-1 to TRBJ2-1; 7 bases agree with TRBD1. The CDR3 consists of 14 residues. The germline CDR1 and CDR2 sequences are SGHRS and YFSETQ. V lost 2 bases, J lost 2 bases, and 1 base stayed unmatched.

The V call is TRBV30, the J call TRBJ1-4; either TRBD1 or TRBD2 may supply D (5 bases each). The J call may be wrong; the DNA end is better matched by TRBJ2-2. This CDR3 comprises 12 residues. Germline loops: CDR1 GTSNPN, CDR2 SVGIG (reference sequence). CDR3 nucleotides: TGTGCCTGGAGCCCGGGGACGGGGGAGCTGTTTTTT. Translation gives CAWSPGTGELFF.

This clone was counted a few times. The V call is TRBV2, the J call TRBJ2-7, with D perhaps given as TRBD1 or TRBD2 (5 bases each). The V gene lost 2 bases and the J gene lost 0 bases, with 11 bases spanning the gap. Germline lookup yields CDR1 SNHLY and CDR2 FYNNEI. The CDR3 spans 15 residues. DNA of the CDR3: TGTGCCAGCAGTGAATGGGCAGGGAGCTCCTACGAGCAGTACTTC. It encodes CASSEWAGSSYEQYF.

The J gene is TRBJ2-3, the V gene TRBV25-1; D might be TRBD1 or TRBD2, each matching 6 bases. CDR1 and CDR2 (germline): MGHDK, SYGVNS. Deletions cut 6 bases from V and 0 bases from J, with 13 bases between. The CDR3 is 15 residues long. The CDR3 spells CASRTQGRSTDTQYF. CDR3 DNA sequence: TGTGCCAGCAGGACCCAGGGGAGGAGCACAGATACGCAGTATTTT.

The chain employs TRBV18 and TRBJ2-7, with D perhaps given as TRBD1 or TRBD2 (5 bases each). This CDR3 spans 14 amino acids. CDR1 KGHSH and CDR2 LQKENI come from the germline V gene. The ends were cut back, 2 bases at V and 2 bases at J, with 10 bases in the middle. The CDR3 DNA reads TGTGCCAGCTCACCATGGGACGGGACCTACGAGCAGTACTTC. Its protein is CASSPWDGTYEQYF.

The chain carries TRBV9 and TRBJ2-7; 12 bases agree with TRBD2. Trimming removed 0 bases from V and 2 bases from J; junction bases left unmatched: 0. The germline CDR1 and CDR2 sequences are SGDLS and YYNGEE. The CDR3 is 15 amino acids. The CDR3 here is CASSVGTSGAYEQYF. In DNA form, the CDR3 reads TGTGCCAGCAGCGTAGGGACTAGCGGGGCCTACGAGCAGTACTTC.

The genes are TRBV30 and TRBJ1-1; D gene unclear. Trimming left V 5 bases short and J 1 base short, with 8 bases between. Germline V gene lookup returns CDR1 GTSNPN and CDR2 SVGIG (reference sequence). The CDR3 runs 12 residues. The CDR3 reads CAWGRRNTEAFF. The CDR3 DNA reads as TGTGCCTGGGGACGGAGGAACACTGAAGCTTTCTTT.

The chain carries TRBV25-1 and TRBJ1-2; no definite D call. CDR3 length: 15 residues. V lost 0 bases to trimming and J lost 4 bases, with 12 bases between them. Germline CDR1 reads MGHDK; CDR2 reads SYGVNS. The CDR3 reads CASSEYPAGIYGYTF. As DNA, the CDR3 is TGTGCCAGCAGTGAATATCCGGCAGGCATCTATGGCTACACCTTC.

The V call is TRBV7-3, the J call TRBJ2-3; no definite D call. This CDR3 has 16 amino acids. Trimming stripped 2 bases from V and 0 bases from J, with 12 bases between. The germline V gene encodes CDR1 SGHTA and CDR2 FQGTGA. CDR3 in DNA: TGTGCCAGCAGCTTACGTCCGTCTAGTAGCACAGATACGCAGTATTTT. Translated: CASSLRPSSSTDTQYF.

The chain joins TRBV11-2 to TRBJ2-7; D remains unclear. CDR1 and CDR2 from the germline V gene are SGHAT and FQNNGV. The CDR3 covers 15 residues. V lost 4 bases to trimming and J lost 0 bases, with 13 bases between them. Written as DNA, the CDR3 is TGTGCCAGCAGCTCCTATCATCGGTCCTCCTACGAGCAGTACTTC. It specifies CASSSYHRSSYEQYF.

The J gene is TRBJ2-2, the V gene TRBV7-3; D is ambiguous. CDR1 and CDR2 from the germline V gene are SGHTA and FQGTGA. Trimming pared 3 bases from V and 6 bases from J, leaving 5 bases between. The CDR3 consists of 12 residues. The CDR3 sequence is CASSLSPGELFF. DNA for the CDR3: TGTGCCAGCAGCTTGTCTCCCGGGGAGCTGTTTTTT. Full variable domain (outside the CDR3, taken from reference TRBV7-3 and TRBJ2-2): GAGVSQTPSNKVTEKGKYVELRCDPISGHTALYWYRQSLGQGPEFLIYFQGTGAADDSGLPNDRFFAVRPEGSVSTLKIQRTERGDSAVYLCASSLSPGELFFGEGSRLTVL.

The chain recombines TRBV30 with TRBJ1-1; D is perhaps TRBD1 (5 bases). The CDR3 is 14 amino acids. The germline V gene has CDR1 GTSNPN and CDR2 SVGIG (reference sequence). Trimming shortened V by 1 base and J by 2 bases, and 11 bases separated the two germline ends. This CDR3 reads CAWSARTRNTEAFF. The CDR3 coding sequence is TGTGCCTGGAGTGCTCGGACACGCAACACTGAAGCTTTCTTT.

This clone was detected only once. CDR3 DNA: TGTGCCAGTAGTAGGCAAATAGACACTGAAGCTTTCTTT. Its translation is CASSRQIDTEAFF. The chain recombines TRBV19 with TRBJ1-1; D remains ambiguous. Trimming cost V 4 bases and J 3 bases, with 9 bases left between them. CDR3 length: 13 residues. Germline values: CDR1 LNHDA, CDR2 SQIVND (reference sequence).

This chain uses TRBV6-1 with TRBJ2-7; tentatively, D is TRBD1 or TRBD2 (5 bases each). Germline CDR1 is MNHNS and CDR2 is SASEGT. V shed 7 bases and J shed 7 bases, with 17 bases lying between them. The CDR3 is made up of 13 amino acids. The CDR3 DNA reads as TGTGCCAGCAACCCGGGGACCTGGCTAGAGCAGTACTTC. As protein: CASNPGTWLEQYF.

This chain joins TRBV27 and TRBJ2-7, with TRBD2 matching 11 bases. Germline CDR1 MNHEY, CDR2 SMNVEV (reference sequence). The ends lost 4 bases at V and 4 bases at J; junction bases unmatched: 6. The CDR3 loop spans 15 amino acids. Here the CDR3 DNA reads TGTGCCAGCAGTTGGTTAGCGGGAGGGAAATACGAGCAGTACTTC. This translates into CASSWLAGGKYEQYF.

The J gene is TRBJ2-7, the V gene TRBV28; 7 bases are shared with TRBD1. After removal of 7 bases from V and 4 bases from J, the junction contained 7 bases not matched to a gene. This CDR3 contains 13 residues. CDR1 is MDHEN and CDR2 is SYDVKM in the germline V gene. As DNA, the CDR3 is TGTGCCAGCACTTCCCGACAGGGTTACGAGCAGTACTTC. Residues: CASTSRQGYEQYF.

The genes are TRBV5-1 and TRBJ2-7, with 11 bases matching TRBD1. The CDR3 loop spans 15 amino acids. V dropped 1 base and J dropped 3; count of bases not matched to a gene: 3. Germline assignment: CDR1 SGHRS and CDR2 YFSETQ. CDR3 residues: CASSLSGTGGYEQYF. CDR3 coding DNA: TGCGCCAGCAGCTTGTCCGGGACAGGGGGCTACGAGCAGTACTTC.